This T cell receptor beta chain was sequenced for a study of blood T cells in healthy people across ages. Looked up from germline, CDR1 is SGHRS and CDR2 is YFSETQ. Trimming stripped 3 bases from V and 5 bases from J, with 17 bases between. This CDR3 is built from 15 residues. For the second PCR, which ran for roughly 7 to 11 cycles, a sample-barcoded 5' primer and a J-beta primer mix were used. Each CDR3 protein is one row after TCRdb ran MiXCR on the 5' RACE reads. The sample carries around 1.1 million distinct CDR3 sequences, 30% to 40% recorded once. The receptor was derived from a man younger than 35 in good health. The specimen sequenced was blood. The rearrangement uses TRBV5-1 and TRBJ1-1, with a weak D call TRBD1 (5 bases). The chain's CDR3 is CASSWGGLRSTEAFF. Written as DNA, the CDR3 is TGCGCCAGCAGCTGGGGGGGACTAAGATCGACTGAAGCTTTCTTT.